This record looks at one T cell receptor beta chain sequence and its context. Its antigen is unknown. The record originates from a study of T cell repertoires in cytomegalovirus infection. Study in general: CMV epitopes, recently identified HLA-C-restricted and well-studied HLA-B-restricted, were used. A matching HLA type, together with CMV infection, was signaled by public TCR beta signatures.

Overall study results and limits: Accumulated public TCR beta family frequency recognized individuals carrying CMV together with the relevant HLA. Ex vivo, HLA-C-restricted CMV-specific TCR beta clonotypes prevailed over the rest of the response.

The CDR3 totals 14 residues. Germline assignment: CDR1 DFQATT and CDR2 SNEGSKA (reference sequence). Germline trimming cut 6 bases from V and 5 bases from J; bases unmatched to any gene: 6. TCRdb called the reads again in MiXCR, with one record for every CDR3 protein. The sample lists a few hundred thousand distinct CDR3 sequences; approximately 40% were seen once. The sequence derives from a human donor in good health (CMV status not recorded). Some clones in this sample may be carry-over from other donors' samples. Sequences were derived from cultured PBMCs, sampled from culture after CMV antigen stimulation. The gene calls are TRBV20-1 and TRBJ2-1; 11 bases line up with TRBD2. CDR3 residues: CSATGTSGHNEQFF. DNA of the CDR3: TGCAGTGCCACGGGGACTAGCGGACACAATGAGCAGTTCTTC.